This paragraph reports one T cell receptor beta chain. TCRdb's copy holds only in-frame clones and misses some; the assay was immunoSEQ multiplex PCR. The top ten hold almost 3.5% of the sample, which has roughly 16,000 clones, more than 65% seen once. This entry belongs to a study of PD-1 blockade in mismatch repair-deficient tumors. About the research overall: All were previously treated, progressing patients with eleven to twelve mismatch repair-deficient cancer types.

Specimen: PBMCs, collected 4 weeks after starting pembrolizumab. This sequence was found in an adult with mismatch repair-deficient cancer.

The CDR3 DNA reads as TGTGCCAGCAGCCTCGACAGGTTTGAGAACATTCAGTACTTC. This encodes CASSLDRFENIQYF. This chain joins TRBV7-3 and TRBJ2-4; the D gene is possibly TRBD1 (6 bases). Germline V gene data show CDR1 as SGHTA and CDR2 as FQGTGA. The V end was cut by 5 bases, the J end by 7 bases, with 15 bases between. The CDR3 runs 14 residues.